The entry below describes one TCR beta chain. This record belongs to a study of control samples from healthy donors and cancer patients. This table comes from immunoSEQ multiplex PCR, and its TCRdb copy is limited to in-frame clones, with some not included. The sample includes about 190,000 clones, around 93% of them seen just once. Germline CDR1 reads MNHNS; CDR2 reads SASEGT. The CDR3 totals 17 residues. V lost 0 bases and J 2 bases, leaving 14 bases between the germline ends. The gene calls are TRBV6-1 and TRBJ1-5; D is ambiguous. What was sequenced was blood. The receptor was isolated from a man between 25 and 39 years old in good health. For the CDR3, the DNA is TGTGCCAGCAGTGAAGCATCGGGTCGAGGTGGCAATCAGCCCCAGCATTTT. Translating it yields CASSEASGRGGNQPQHF.